The sequence of this T cell receptor beta chain was determined in a study of T cells in Graves' hyperthyroidism and ophthalmopathy. General study findings and limits: Ophthalmopathy and stable hyperthyroidism were told apart by a 13 V-J model.

It was RNA transcripts that yielded the amplified TCR beta CDR3 regions. HTBI primers were the set used in a first-round RT-PCR of the TCR CDR3. TCRdb fed the multiplex PCR reads into MiXCR, producing one record per CDR3 protein. The profile shows approximately 710,000 distinct CDR3 sequences, around 16% of them singletons. This clonotype occurred many times. Its antigen is undetermined. The CDR3 has 10 residues. Germline loops: CDR1 ENHRY, CDR2 SYGVKD. The V gene lost 4 bases and the J gene lost 4 bases, with 2 bases spanning the gap. Criteria for exclusion of patients were uncontrolled infection, other autoimmune disease, pregnancy or lactation. A roughly 9.3 ml volume of fresh peripheral blood provided the PBMCs.

The sequenced sample was blood. The chain links TRBV10-3 to TRBJ2-7; no clear D gene. This TCR came from a man aged 50-60 years with Graves' hyperthyroidism. The CDR3, as DNA: TGTGCCATCAGTGCGTACGAGCAGTACTTC. Its protein product is CAISAYEQYF.